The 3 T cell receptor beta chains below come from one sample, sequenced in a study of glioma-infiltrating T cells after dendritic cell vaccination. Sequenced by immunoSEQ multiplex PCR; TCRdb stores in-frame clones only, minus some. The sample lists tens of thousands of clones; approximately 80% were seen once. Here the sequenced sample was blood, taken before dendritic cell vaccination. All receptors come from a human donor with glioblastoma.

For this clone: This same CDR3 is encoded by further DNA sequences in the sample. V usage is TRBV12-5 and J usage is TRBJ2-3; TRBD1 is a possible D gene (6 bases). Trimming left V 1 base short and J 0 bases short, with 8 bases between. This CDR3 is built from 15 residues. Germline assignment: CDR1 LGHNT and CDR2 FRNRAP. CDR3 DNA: TGTGCTAGTGGTTTGGGACAGGTTAGCACAGATACGCAGTATTTT. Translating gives CASGLGQVSTDTQYF. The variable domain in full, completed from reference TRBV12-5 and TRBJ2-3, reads DARVTQTPRHKVTEMGQEVTMRCQPILGHNTVFWYRQTMMQGLELLAYFRNRAPLDDSGMPKDRFSAEMPDATLATLKIQPSEPRDSAVYFCASGLGQVSTDTQYFGPGTRLTVL.

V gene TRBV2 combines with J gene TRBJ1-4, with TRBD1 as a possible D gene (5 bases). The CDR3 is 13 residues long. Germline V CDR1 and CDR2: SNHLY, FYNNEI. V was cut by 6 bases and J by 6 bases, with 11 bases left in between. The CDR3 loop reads CASRETEYEKLFF. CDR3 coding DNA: TGTGCCAGCAGAGAGACAGAGTATGAAAAACTGTTTTTT.

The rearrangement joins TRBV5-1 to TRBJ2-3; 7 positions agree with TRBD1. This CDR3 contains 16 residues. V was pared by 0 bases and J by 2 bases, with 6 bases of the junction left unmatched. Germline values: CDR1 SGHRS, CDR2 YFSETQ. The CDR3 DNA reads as TGCGCCAGCAGCTTGGGACAGGGTAGCCCCACAGATACGCAGTATTTT. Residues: CASSLGQGSPTDTQYF.